The 8 T cell receptor beta chains below come from one sample, sequenced in a study of cytotoxic CD8 clonotypes in ibrutinib-treated CLL. Sequenced by immunoSEQ multiplex PCR; TCRdb stores in-frame clones only, minus some. The sample gives 300,000 to 350,000 clones, around four fifths of which show up once; over 5.5% is in the top ten. Sequenced here: PBMCs, sampled before ibrutinib treatment. The receptors were sampled from a human donor with chronic lymphocytic leukemia.

The V and J genes are TRBV4-1 and TRBJ2-7; 9 bases fit TRBD1. Trimming at V came to 1 base and at J to 6 bases, leaving 7 bases not matched to a gene. This CDR3 is built from 15 residues. CDR1 MGHRA and CDR2 YSYEKL come from the germline V gene. In nucleotides, the CDR3 is TGCGCCAGCAGCCAAGCCGACAGGGGGAAGCTCGAGCAGTACTTC. This sequence encodes CASSQADRGKLEQYF.

The chain couples TRBV11-2 to TRBJ2-2; TRBD1 aligns across 9 bases. The CDR3 covers 15 residues. With V trimmed by 2 bases and J by 6 bases, 4 bases remained unmatched. Germline lookup yields CDR1 SGHAT and CDR2 FQNNGV. CDR3 nucleotide sequence: TGTGCCAGCAGCTTACGGGACAGGGAGGCCGGGGAGCTGTTTTTT. It codes for CASSLRDREAGELFF. The full variable domain, rest sourced from reference TRBV11-2 and TRBJ2-2, is EAGVAQSPRYKIIEKRQSVAFWCNPISGHATLYWYQQILGQGPKLLIQFQNNGVVDDSQLPKDRFSAERLKGVDSTLKIQPAKLEDSAVYLCASSLRDREAGELFFGEGSRLTVL.

This chain uses TRBV5-1 with TRBJ2-5; the D gene is possibly TRBD2 (6 bases). The V gene's germline CDR1 is SGHRS and CDR2 YFSETQ. V lost 0 bases, J lost 3 bases, and 9 bases lay in between. The CDR3 extends over 14 amino acids. CDR3 sequence: CASSLEWGEETQYF. In DNA form, the CDR3 reads TGCGCCAGCAGCTTGGAGTGGGGGGAAGAGACCCAGTACTTC.

The chain is built from TRBV25-1 and TRBJ2-7; D might be TRBD2 (5 bases). Germline V gene sequence: CDR1 MGHDK, CDR2 SYGVNS. The CDR3 has 11 amino acids. Trimming took 7 bases from V and 4 from J, leaving 8 bases between them. The CDR3 sequence: CASNSGYEQYF. CDR3 DNA sequence: TGTGCCAGCAATTCGGGGTACGAGCAGTACTTC.

The V call is TRBV30, the J call TRBJ2-5, with unresolved D. The V gene's germline CDR1 is GTSNPN and CDR2 SVGIG (reference sequence). Trimming took off 2 bases at V and 4 bases at J, with 20 bases between the two ends. This CDR3 spans 16 amino acids. CDR3 protein: CAWSSVTLQFGETQYF. CDR3 coding DNA: TGTGCCTGGAGTTCAGTGACTCTGCAATTCGGAGAGACCCAGTACTTC.

This sequence joins TRBV30 and TRBJ1-5; D possibly corresponds to TRBD1 (6 bases). The germline V gene has CDR1 GTSNPN and CDR2 SVGIG (reference sequence). Between the trimmed V and J ends, which lost 0 bases and 6 bases, there was a span of 12 bases. The CDR3 extends over 14 amino acids. The chain's CDR3 is CAWSVRRGFQPQHF. CDR3 coding DNA: TGTGCCTGGAGTGTCCGAAGGGGGTTTCAGCCCCAGCATTTT. Using reference TRBV30 and TRBJ1-5 for the parts outside the CDR3, the full variable domain is SQTIHQWPATLVQPVGSPLSLECTVEGTSNPNLYWYRQAAGRGLQLLFYSVGIGQISSEVPQNLSASRPQDRQFILSSKKLLLSDSGFYLCAWSVRRGFQPQHFGDGTRLSIL.

This chain connects TRBV30 to TRBJ1-2; D remains ambiguous. The CDR3 totals 13 residues. Germline V gene sequence: CDR1 GTSNPN, CDR2 SVGIG (reference sequence). With 0 bases removed from V and 3 bases from J, the gap between germline ends came to 8 bases. The CDR3 DNA reads as TGTGCCTGGAGTGTCTTAGCTTACTATGGCTACACCTTC. The encoded protein is CAWSVLAYYGYTF. Full variable domain (outside the CDR3, taken from reference TRBV30 and TRBJ1-2): SQTIHQWPATLVQPVGSPLSLECTVEGTSNPNLYWYRQAAGRGLQLLFYSVGIGQISSEVPQNLSASRPQDRQFILSSKKLLLSDSGFYLCAWSVLAYYGYTFGSGTRLTVV.

A single count supports this clone. The junction shows a germline mismatch at one end, possibly a read error. The chain couples TRBV23-1 to TRBJ2-5, with 7 bases that match TRBD1. TRBV23-1 is known as an ORF, though its function is uncertain. The CDR3 covers 16 residues. CDR3 nucleotide sequence: TGCGCCAGCAGTCACCAGGACGGGACAGTCCAAGAAACCCAGTACTTC. Translation: CASSHQDGTVQETQYF.